One sample yielded the 24 T cell receptor beta chains listed below, sequenced in a study of T cells after yellow fever vaccination. TCRdb analysed the 5' RACE reads with MiXCR anew, one entry per CDR3 protein. The profile shows roughly 250,000 distinct CDR3 sequences, 10% to 15% of them singletons. The sample in question was CD4+ T cells sorted from PBMCs, obtained 45 days after the yellow fever booster vaccination. Receptors were obtained from a man aged 25-45 years who received the YFV17D yellow fever vaccine.

A few counts support this clonotype. The chain employs TRBV7-2 and TRBJ2-7; D gene unclear. The CDR3 totals 11 residues. Per the germline V gene, CDR1 is SGHTA and CDR2 is FQGNSA. V lost 5 bases to trimming and J lost 5 bases, with 7 bases between them. The CDR3 bases are TGTGCCAGCAGCGTCCGGGACGAGCAGTACTTC. Protein sequence: CASSVRDEQYF. Combining the CDR3 with reference TRBV7-2 and TRBJ2-7 gives the whole variable domain GAGVSQSPSNKVTEKGKDVELRCDPISGHTALYWYRQSLGQGLEFLIYFQGNSAPDKSGLPSDRFSAERTGGSVSTLTIQRTQQEDSAVYLCASSVRDEQYFGPGTRLTVT.

This clonotype appeared a few times. The chain links TRBV7-2 to TRBJ2-3, with D possibly TRBD2 on 5 matching bases. V lost 9 bases and J lost 2, with 18 bases in between. The CDR3 has 15 amino acids. Germline V gene lookup returns CDR1 SGHTA and CDR2 FQGNSA. This CDR3 is CASVSGEKVTDTQYF. As DNA, the CDR3 is TGTGCCAGTGTGTCTGGGGAGAAGGTCACAGATACGCAGTATTTT.

The rearrangement links TRBV7-6 to TRBJ2-3; no clear D gene. In germline, CDR1 is SGHVS, CDR2 FNYEAQ. CDR3 length: 13 residues. Trimming left V 5 bases short and J 0 bases short, with 6 bases between. The CDR3 nucleotides are TGTGCCAGCAGCCTATGGAGCACAGATACGCAGTATTTT. It translates to CASSLWSTDTQYF.

This clonotype came up a few times. The V and J genes are TRBV24-1 and TRBJ2-5; a weak D match, TRBD2 (5 bases). The CDR3 is 14 residues long. The germline CDR1 and CDR2 sequences are KGHDR and SFDVKD. V lost 6 bases and J lost 5, with 15 bases in between. The CDR3 protein is CATSHAPPGETQYF. Written as DNA, the CDR3 is TGTGCCACCAGTCACGCCCCGCCGGGGGAGACCCAGTACTTC.

The chain joins TRBV11-2 to TRBJ2-7, with D unclear. CDR3 length: 14 residues. The V gene lost 3 bases and the J gene lost 0 bases, with 9 bases spanning the gap. Per germline, CDR1 SGHAT and CDR2 FQNNGV. The CDR3 protein is CASSFLVSSYEQYF. CDR3 DNA sequence: TGTGCCAGCAGCTTCTTAGTAAGCTCCTACGAGCAGTACTTC. Looking up the rest from reference TRBV11-2 and TRBJ2-7 gives the full variable domain: EAGVAQSPRYKIIEKRQSVAFWCNPISGHATLYWYQQILGQGPKLLIQFQNNGVVDDSQLPKDRFSAERLKGVDSTLKIQPAKLEDSAVYLCASSFLVSSYEQYFGPGTRLTVT.

In this sample, this clonotype turned up many times. V is TRBV20-1 and J is TRBJ2-7, with TRBD2 matching over 7 bases. The CDR3 is 14 amino acids. The germline CDR1 and CDR2 sequences are DFQATT and SNEGSKA (reference sequence). V gave up 3 bases and J gave up 2 bases; unmatched junction bases: 7. The CDR3 spells CSASLGAGAYEQYF. In DNA, the CDR3 is TGCAGTGCTAGCCTTGGGGCGGGAGCCTACGAGCAGTACTTC.

This clonotype was counted only a few times. The rearrangement joins TRBV11-2 to TRBJ2-7; the D is unclear. There are 13 residues in the CDR3. The germline V gene has CDR1 SGHAT and CDR2 FQNNGV. Trimming removed 4 bases from V and 5 bases from J, with 12 bases in between. The CDR3 nucleotides read TGTGCCAGCAGCTCGCCCGGCAGAGACGAGCAGTACTTC. Translation gives CASSSPGRDEQYF.

The gene calls are TRBV13 and TRBJ2-7; no definite D call. This CDR3 spans 14 amino acids. V was cut by 2 bases and J by 1 base, with 9 bases left in between. Per the germline V gene, CDR1 is PRHDT and CDR2 is FYEKMQ (reference sequence). CDR3 sequence: CASSLLGPSYEQYF. The DNA of the CDR3 is TGTGCCAGCAGCTTATTAGGCCCATCCTACGAGCAGTACTTC.

The V call is TRBV6-1, the J call TRBJ2-2; 14 bases are shared with TRBD2. V shed 7 bases, J shed 7 bases, and the junction held 8 bases outside the gene matches. The germline gives CDR1 MNHNS, CDR2 SASEGT. The CDR3 is 16 residues long. CDR3 coding DNA: TGTGCCAGCACCCCTGGGACTAGCGGGAGTTTCGGGGAGCTGTTTTTT. Protein sequence: CASTPGTSGSFGELFF.

This clonotype was recorded a few times. This chain uses TRBV29-1 with TRBJ2-5, with 12 nucleotides matching TRBD2. This CDR3 contains 15 residues. Per the germline V gene, CDR1 is SQVTM and CDR2 is ANQGSEA. The V and J ends lost 2 bases and 5 bases, in that order; junction bases with no gene match: 6. This CDR3 is CSVELAGGPRETQYF. The CDR3 nucleotides read TGCAGCGTTGAACTAGCGGGAGGGCCTAGGGAGACCCAGTACTTC.

The gene calls are TRBV20-1 and TRBJ2-7; maybe TRBD1 (6 bases). Germline V lookup: CDR1 DFQATT, CDR2 SNEGSKA (reference sequence). The CDR3 extends over 13 amino acids. Trimming removed 5 bases from V and 2 bases from J, with 13 bases in between. CDR3 coding DNA: TGCAGTGCTTTCACACAGGGCCCCTACGAGCAGTACTTC. This gives the protein CSAFTQGPYEQYF.

This clonotype appeared a few times. The V call is TRBV6-1, the J call TRBJ2-1; TRBD1 aligns across 7 bases. Germline V gene data show CDR1 as MNHNS and CDR2 as SASEGT. The CDR3 is made up of 16 amino acids. With V trimmed by 5 bases and J by 0 bases, 7 bases remained unmatched. The CDR3 protein is CASSNKRQGSYNEQFF. The CDR3 DNA is TGTGCCAGCAGTAATAAAAGACAGGGCTCCTACAATGAGCAGTTCTTC.

The chain employs TRBV12-3 or TRBV12-4 and TRBJ1-5; maybe TRBD1 (6 bases). This CDR3 has 15 amino acids. Trimming shortened V by 3 bases and J by 6 bases, and 15 bases separated the two germline ends. The CDR3: CASSLEAGDSQPQHF. CDR3 nucleotide sequence: TGTGCCAGCAGTTTGGAGGCAGGGGATAGTCAGCCCCAGCATTTT.

The V call is TRBV5-1, the J call TRBJ1-4, with D hard to call. V was pared by 4 bases and J by 5 bases, with 9 bases between. The V gene's germline CDR1 is SGHRS and CDR2 YFSETQ. The CDR3 sequence is 13 residues long. The CDR3 region is CASSPGDNEKLFF. Written as DNA, the CDR3 is TGCGCCAGCAGCCCCGGAGACAATGAAAAACTGTTTTTT.

The rearrangement uses TRBV7-2 and TRBJ2-3, with 13 bases lining up with TRBD2. The CDR3 spans 17 residues. The trim removed 2 bases at V and 1 base at J, leaving 3 bases unmatched. Per germline, CDR1 SGHTA and CDR2 FQGNSA. CDR3 region: CASSLKLAGGGTDTQYF. CDR3 sequence (DNA): TGTGCCAGCAGCTTAAAACTAGCGGGAGGGGGCACAGATACGCAGTATTTT.

This clonotype was detected only a few times. The V and J genes are TRBV28 and TRBJ2-3, with TRBD2 matching 8 bases. This CDR3 contains 14 residues. The germline gives CDR1 MDHEN, CDR2 SYDVKM. Trimming removed 8 bases from V and 9 bases from J; junction bases left unmatched: 13. This chain's CDR3 is CASGGSGNSRTQYF. CDR3 sequence (DNA): TGTGCCAGCGGAGGTAGCGGGAACTCGAGGACGCAGTATTTT.

V and J are TRBV12-3 or TRBV12-4 and TRBJ2-7; D ambiguous. The CDR3 is 14 amino acids. V was cut by 7 bases and J by 0 bases, with 13 bases left in between. The CDR3 DNA reads TGTGCCAGCACGACAAACCAAATCTCCTACGAGCAGTACTTC. Protein sequence: CASTTNQISYEQYF.

This chain joins TRBV7-8 and TRBJ2-2; D not resolved. Trimming left V 2 bases short and J 4 bases short, with 5 bases between. Germline CDR1 is SGHVS and CDR2 is FQNEAQ. CDR3 length equals 13 residues. The DNA of the CDR3 is TGTGCCAGCAGCTTATACAGCACCGGGGAGCTGTTTTTT. It is translated as CASSLYSTGELFF.

The gene calls are TRBV7-2 and TRBJ2-3, with a weak D call TRBD2 (6 bases). Trimming shortened V by 5 bases and J by 4 bases, and 19 bases separated the two germline ends. Per the germline V gene, CDR1 is SGHTA and CDR2 is FQGNSA. CDR3 length equals 16 residues. In DNA, the CDR3 is TGTGCCAGCAGCCCGACGGGAGCGGCCGGTGCAGATACGCAGTATTTT. Encoded protein: CASSPTGAAGADTQYF.

The rearrangement joins TRBV29-1 to TRBJ2-7; tentatively, D is TRBD1 or TRBD2 (5 bases each). The CDR3 covers 15 residues. V was clipped by 4 bases and J by 0 bases, with 16 bases between them. The germline CDR1 and CDR2 sequences are SQVTM and ANQGSEA. Here the CDR3 DNA reads TGCAGCGTTGGCTTACTAGGGGAGTTCTCCTACGAGCAGTACTTC. It is translated as CSVGLLGEFSYEQYF.

Note on this clonotype: The junction departs from the called germline gene at one end, perhaps through a read error. The genes are TRBV20-1 and TRBJ2-2, with D possibly TRBD2 on 5 matching bases. The CDR3 has 12 residues. Germline values: CDR1 DFQATT, CDR2 SNEGSKA (reference sequence). CDR3 nucleotide sequence: TGCAGTGCACCCGGGAACCCCGGGGAGCTGTTTTTT. Protein: CSAPGNPGELFF.

This clonotype was seen a few times. This chain links TRBV20-1 with TRBJ2-7; 11 bases align to TRBD1. The CDR3 is 16 residues long. Germline CDR1 is DFQATT and CDR2 is SNEGSKA (reference sequence). J was trimmed by 1 base and V by 3 bases; bases with no gene match: 8. The CDR3 bases are TGCAGTGCTAGGGGACAGGGGGAGAGGGTTTCCTACGAGCAGTACTTC. Its translation: CSARGQGERVSYEQYF.

V usage is TRBV15 and J usage is TRBJ2-7, with 7 bases aligning to TRBD1. The germline V gene encodes CDR1 LNHNV and CDR2 YYDKDF (reference sequence). The CDR3 is 13 residues long. The V segment lost 6 bases and the J segment 2 bases; nucleotides outside the gene matches: 4. In DNA, the CDR3 is TGTGCCACCAGTGACAGGGCCACCTACGAGCAGTACTTC. It specifies CATSDRATYEQYF.

The chain carries TRBV5-1 and TRBJ2-7, with TRBD2 matching over 8 bases. The germline CDR1 and CDR2 sequences are SGHRS and YFSETQ. The CDR3 is 15 residues long. V was clipped by 0 bases and J by 1 base; unmatched bases: 3. The CDR3 loop is CASSLEVAGSYEQYF. CDR3 bases: TGCGCCAGCAGCTTGGAGGTAGCGGGATCCTACGAGCAGTACTTC.